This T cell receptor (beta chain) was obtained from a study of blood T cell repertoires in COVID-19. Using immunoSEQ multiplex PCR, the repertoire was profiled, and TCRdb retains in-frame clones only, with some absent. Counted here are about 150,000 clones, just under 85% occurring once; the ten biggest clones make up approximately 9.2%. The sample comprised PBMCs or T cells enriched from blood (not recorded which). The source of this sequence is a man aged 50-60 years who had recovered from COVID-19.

The CDR3 nucleotides read TGTGCCAGCAGCCAAGATCTTATTGGGACAGTATCCTACGAGCAGTACTTC. It codes for CASSQDLIGTVSYEQYF. This chain connects TRBV3-1 (or the pseudogene TRBV3-2) to TRBJ2-7, with 7 nucleotides matching TRBD1. Germline trimming cut 0 bases from V and 1 base from J; bases unmatched to any gene: 9. This CDR3 comprises 17 residues. Germline V gives CDR1 LGHDT, CDR2 YNNKEL (reference sequence).